A single sample is the source of the 26 T cell receptor beta chains below, sequenced in a study of human T cells and chemical hapten exposure. The time point was: patch test 1, 2 weeks after DPC sensitization. The treatment was: therapeutic diphenylcyclopropenone sensitization with weekly scalp DPC. One entry per CDR3 protein results from TCRdb running MiXCR on the RACE reads. The sample yields about 74,000 distinct CDR3 sequences, 32% seen once. Sample: whole blood, taken in connection with sensitization to the hapten diphenylcyclopropenone (DPC). These receptor sequences come from a man between 35 and 55 years old with alopecia areata. Some clones in this sample may be carry-over from other donors' samples.

This clonotype was seen a few times. The rearrangement links TRBV7-3 to TRBJ2-1; D may be TRBD2 (6 bases). V was trimmed by 5 bases and J by 7 bases, leaving 18 bases between them. The CDR3 is made up of 15 amino acids. Germline values: CDR1 SGHTA, CDR2 FQGTGA. In DNA, the CDR3 is TGTGCCAGCAGCCCCACGGGCCGCGGGAAGAATGAGCAGTTCTTC. Translated, it gives CASSPTGRGKNEQFF.

There are a few counts of this clonotype. This rearrangement joins TRBV10-3 to TRBJ2-3; D gene ambiguous. Per germline, CDR1 ENHRY and CDR2 SYGVKD. The CDR3 sequence is 14 residues long. Trimming stripped 4 bases from V and 0 bases from J, with 8 bases between. In DNA form, the CDR3 reads TGTGCCATCAGTGGGCGGAGTAGCACAGATACGCAGTATTTT. Residues: CAISGRSSTDTQYF.

The chain links TRBV7-8 to TRBJ2-2; the match to TRBD2 covers 7 bases. Germline values: CDR1 SGHVS, CDR2 FQNEAQ. This CDR3 is 15 amino acids long. Losses at the gene ends were 1 base for V and 5 bases for J; bases not matched to a gene: 4. As DNA, the CDR3 is TGTGCCAGCAGCTTAGTGACTAGCCGGACCGGGGAGCTGTTTTTT. This translates into CASSLVTSRTGELFF.

The V gene is TRBV27, the J gene TRBJ1-6; D is undetermined. Trimming pared 0 bases from V and 5 bases from J, leaving 11 bases between. Per germline, CDR1 MNHEY and CDR2 SMNVEV (reference sequence). The CDR3 sequence is 16 residues long. The CDR3 region is CASSLSVGSNNSPLHF. The CDR3 DNA reads as TGTGCCAGCAGTTTATCGGTGGGGTCCAATAATTCACCCCTCCACTTT.

The sample holds a few counts of this clonotype. V usage is TRBV12-3 or TRBV12-4 and J usage is TRBJ2-1; 11 bases agree with TRBD2. The CDR3 sequence is 15 residues long. V shed 6 bases, J shed 3 bases, and the junction held 4 bases outside the gene matches. The CDR3 DNA is TGTGCCAGCAGAATAGCGGGAGGGTACTACAATGAGCAGTTCTTC. Protein: CASRIAGGYYNEQFF.

The genes are TRBV20-1 and TRBJ2-5; D is ambiguous. Germline CDR1 reads DFQATT; CDR2 reads SNEGSKA (reference sequence). V lost 1 base and J lost 2, with 11 bases in between. The CDR3 totals 14 residues. The CDR3 bases are TGCAGTGCTAGAGGGGTATGGCAGCAAGAGACCCAGTACTTC. Its protein product is CSARGVWQQETQYF.

V and J are TRBV20-1 and TRBJ1-1; possible D gene TRBD1, 5 bases. V lost 0 bases to trimming and J lost 7 bases, with 12 bases between them. The CDR3 covers 13 residues. Per germline, CDR1 DFQATT and CDR2 SNEGSKA (reference sequence). The CDR3 here is CSAREVGANEAFF. The CDR3 nucleotides are TGCAGTGCTAGAGAGGTAGGGGCCAATGAAGCTTTCTTT.

The chain employs TRBV28 and TRBJ2-3, with D unclear. Germline loops: CDR1 MDHEN, CDR2 SYDVKM. This CDR3 is 15 amino acids long. Trimming cost V 5 bases and J 1 base, with 13 bases left between them. CDR3 region: CASSPLEDGTDTQYF. The CDR3 DNA is TGTGCCAGCAGTCCCTTGGAAGACGGCACAGATACGCAGTATTTT.

The chain combines TRBV20-1 with TRBJ2-1, with D possibly being TRBD2 (7 bases). Per the germline V gene, CDR1 is DFQATT and CDR2 is SNEGSKA (reference sequence). Trimming took off 6 bases at V and 1 base at J, with 16 bases between the two ends. The CDR3 length is 15 residues. CDR3 amino acids: CSAQKGGLSYNEQFF. The CDR3 DNA is TGCAGTGCACAGAAGGGGGGGCTGTCCTACAATGAGCAGTTCTTC.

The chain combines TRBV20-1 with TRBJ1-1; 9 bases map to TRBD1. V was pared by 5 bases and J by 5 bases, with 6 bases of the junction left unmatched. Germline V CDR1 and CDR2: DFQATT, SNEGSKA (reference sequence). The length of the CDR3 is 13 residues. The DNA for the CDR3 is TGCAGTGCTCACAGGGGGCTGGGGACTGAAGCTTTCTTT. This sequence encodes CSAHRGLGTEAFF.

This clonotype has just one count. V and J are TRBV7-8 and TRBJ2-1; 7 bases fit TRBD2. Germline V lookup: CDR1 SGHVS, CDR2 FQNEAQ. The trim removed 0 bases at V and 6 bases at J, leaving 14 bases unmatched. The CDR3 has 18 amino acids. DNA for the CDR3: TGTGCCAGCAGCTTAGCGCCGATCGGGGGGTACGGTGGCAATGAGCAGTTCTTC. This gives the protein CASSLAPIGGYGGNEQFF.

V usage is TRBV30 and J usage is TRBJ1-1; D is unresolved. With 0 bases removed from V and 4 bases from J, the gap between germline ends came to 6 bases. The germline V gene encodes CDR1 GTSNPN and CDR2 SVGIG (reference sequence). The CDR3 is 12 residues long. CDR3: CAWSVSGTEAFF. The CDR3 coding sequence is TGTGCCTGGAGTGTAAGTGGCACTGAAGCTTTCTTT.

The chain couples TRBV12-3 or TRBV12-4 to TRBJ1-1; D is unresolved. V lost 6 bases and J 4 bases, leaving 12 bases between the germline ends. This CDR3 region has 13 residues. The CDR3 nucleotides read TGTGCCAGCAGCCAAACCTGGGGCACTGAAGCTTTCTTT. Encoded protein: CASSQTWGTEAFF.

The V call is TRBV27, the J call TRBJ1-1; D remains ambiguous. CDR1 is MNHEY and CDR2 is SMNVEV in the germline V gene (reference sequence). This CDR3 has 13 residues. V was shortened by 1 base and J by 1 base, with 4 bases between the two germline ends. The CDR3: CASSLFRNTEAFF. The CDR3 nucleotides read TGTGCCAGCAGTTTATTCAGGAACACTGAAGCTTTCTTT.

The chain uses TRBV20-1 and TRBJ1-6; no clear D. The CDR3 length is 13 residues. Between the trimmed V and J ends, which lost 4 bases and 4 bases, there was a span of 8 bases. CDR1 is DFQATT and CDR2 is SNEGSKA in the germline V gene (reference sequence). The DNA of the CDR3 is TGCAGTGCTATGCAGGAGTATAATTCACCCCTCCACTTT. Amino acids: CSAMQEYNSPLHF.

The chain recombines TRBV21-1 with TRBJ2-7; the table assigns TRBD2, which was not confirmed against the DNA. TRBV21-1 counts as a pseudogene. The CDR3 loop spans 17 amino acids. The CDR3 region has the DNA TGTGCCAGCAGCAAAGAAGAACAGCGGGAGGGCAGGAGCGAGCAGTACTTC. It encodes CASSKEEQREGRSEQYF.

The chain uses TRBV3-1 and TRBJ2-7; TRBD2 is a possible D gene (5 bases). This CDR3 region has 14 residues. Looked up from germline, CDR1 is LGHDT and CDR2 is YNNKEL (reference sequence). V lost 1 base to trimming and J lost 4 bases, with 11 bases between them. CDR3 region: CASSQVSGDYEQYF. In nucleotides, the CDR3 is TGTGCCAGCAGCCAAGTAAGCGGAGATTACGAGCAGTACTTC.

This clonotype has only a few counts. The chain carries TRBV28 and TRBJ2-5; 11 nucleotides line up with TRBD1. CDR1 and CDR2 (germline): MDHEN, SYDVKM. Losses at the gene ends were 3 bases for V and 0 bases for J; bases not matched to a gene: 3. The CDR3 is 16 amino acids. The CDR3 bases are TGTGCCAGCAGTTTCGGACAGGGGGCATACCAAGAGACCCAGTACTTC. As protein: CASSFGQGAYQETQYF.

This clonotype was seen only once. The chain employs TRBV5-1 and TRBJ2-5; 11 nucleotides line up with TRBD1. V shed 3 bases, J shed 6 bases, and the junction held 7 bases outside the gene matches. The germline CDR1 and CDR2 sequences are SGHRS and YFSETQ. The CDR3 runs to 15 residues. CDR3 DNA: TGCGCCAGCAGCTGGACAGGGGGCGAATCGAAGACCCAGTACTTC. Translated, it gives CASSWTGGESKTQYF. Filled out from reference TRBV5-1 and TRBJ2-5, the complete variable domain reads KAGVTQTPRYLIKTRGQQVTLSCSPISGHRSVSWYQQTPGQGLQFLFEYFSETQRNKGNFPGRFSGRQFSNSRSEMNVSTLELGDSALYLCASSWTGGESKTQYFGPGTRLLVL.

This clonotype was detected a few times. The V gene is TRBV28, the J gene TRBJ2-3; TRBD1 agrees at 9 bases. Germline trimming cut 7 bases from V and 3 bases from J; bases unmatched to any gene: 8. CDR3 length equals 15 residues. Germline lookup yields CDR1 MDHEN and CDR2 SYDVKM. The CDR3 region is CASTIQGAGTDTQYF. The CDR3 nucleotides are TGTGCCAGCACCATACAGGGGGCAGGGACAGATACGCAGTATTTT.

This clonotype was counted a few times. This sequence joins TRBV27 and TRBJ2-1; 8 bases fit TRBD1. This CDR3 has 13 amino acids. Germline-derived CDR1 and CDR2 are MNHEY and SMNVEV (reference sequence). V trimming: 2 bases; J trimming: 7 bases; junction bases outside the gene matches: 1. This chain's CDR3 is CASSLQGANEQFF. In DNA, the CDR3 is TGTGCCAGCAGTTTACAGGGGGCGAATGAGCAGTTCTTC.

This clonotype was detected once. An end of the junction differs from the germline gene, which may be a read error. The chain carries TRBV2 and TRBJ1-1; 9 bases align to TRBD1. The V gene's germline CDR1 is SNHLY and CDR2 FYNNEI. This CDR3 comprises 15 residues. CDR3 sequence: CASSFWTGENTETFF. CDR3 in DNA: TGTGCCAGCAGTTTTTGGACAGGGGAGAACACTGAAACTTTCTTT.

This rearrangement joins TRBV6-1 to TRBJ2-1; 8 nucleotides align to TRBD2. Trimming cost V 2 bases and J 7 bases; bases outside gene matches: 4. CDR1 and CDR2 from the germline V gene are MNHNS and SASEGT. The CDR3 is 14 amino acids. The CDR3 region has the DNA TGTGCCAGCAGTGAACGCGGGAGGTCAAATGAGCAGTTCTTC. Encoded protein: CASSERGRSNEQFF.

This clonotype was seen a handful of times. The chain uses TRBV6-6 and TRBJ1-2; D is possibly TRBD1 (5 bases). The CDR3 spans 15 residues. Germline V gene data show CDR1 as MNHNY and CDR2 as SVGAGI (reference sequence). Trimming removed 6 bases from V and 5 bases from J, with 19 bases in between. This CDR3 is CASRTGGAEGYGYTF. The CDR3 bases are TGTGCCAGCAGAACCGGGGGAGCCGAGGGGTATGGCTACACCTTC.

This sequence joins TRBV7-2 and TRBJ2-1; 14 nucleotides line up with TRBD2. V lost 7 bases and J lost 9; bases outside the gene matches: 8. CDR1 is SGHTA and CDR2 is FQGNSA in the germline V gene. This CDR3 spans 15 amino acids. The CDR3, as DNA: TGTGCCAGCACCATTTCGGGACTAGCGGGAGTTGAGCAGTTCTTC. Its protein is CASTISGLAGVEQFF.

The rearrangement uses TRBV4-1 and TRBJ2-5; maybe TRBD2 (6 bases). V lost 3 bases to trimming and J lost 5 bases, with 16 bases between them. Germline-derived CDR1 and CDR2 are MGHRA and YSYEKL. CDR3 length: 15 amino acids. In DNA, the CDR3 is TGCGCCAGCAGCCAGGCGGGGCTGACCAGGGAGACCCAGTACTTC. This translates into CASSQAGLTRETQYF.